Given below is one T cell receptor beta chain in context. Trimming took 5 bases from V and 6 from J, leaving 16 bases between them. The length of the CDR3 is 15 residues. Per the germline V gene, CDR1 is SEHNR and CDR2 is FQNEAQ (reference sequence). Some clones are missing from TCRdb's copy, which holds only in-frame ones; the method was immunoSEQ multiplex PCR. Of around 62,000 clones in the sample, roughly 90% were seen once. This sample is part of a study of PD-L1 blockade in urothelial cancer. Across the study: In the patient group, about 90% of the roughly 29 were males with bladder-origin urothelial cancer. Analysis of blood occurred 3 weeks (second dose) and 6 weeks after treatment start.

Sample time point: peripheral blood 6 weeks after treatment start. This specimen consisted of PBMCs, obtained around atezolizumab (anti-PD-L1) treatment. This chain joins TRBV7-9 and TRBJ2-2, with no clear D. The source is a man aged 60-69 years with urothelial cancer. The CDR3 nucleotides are TGTGCCAGCAGCGCCCGAGCCCCCATCCCCGGGGAGCTGTTTTTT. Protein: CASSARAPIPGELFF.